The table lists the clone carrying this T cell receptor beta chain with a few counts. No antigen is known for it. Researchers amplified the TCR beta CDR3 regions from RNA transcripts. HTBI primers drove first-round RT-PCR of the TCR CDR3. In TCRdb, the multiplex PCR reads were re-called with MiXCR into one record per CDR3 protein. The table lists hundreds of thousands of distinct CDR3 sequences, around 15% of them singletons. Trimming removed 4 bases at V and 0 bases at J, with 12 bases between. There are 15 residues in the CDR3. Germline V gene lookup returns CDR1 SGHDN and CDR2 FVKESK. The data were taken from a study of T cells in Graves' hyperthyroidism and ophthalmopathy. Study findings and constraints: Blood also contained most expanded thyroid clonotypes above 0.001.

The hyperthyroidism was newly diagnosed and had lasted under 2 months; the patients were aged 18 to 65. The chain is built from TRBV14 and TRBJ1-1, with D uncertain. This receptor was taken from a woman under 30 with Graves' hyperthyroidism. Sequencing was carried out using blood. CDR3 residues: CASSRGRTMNTEAFF. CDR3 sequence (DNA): TGTGCCAGCAGCCGCGGACGGACCATGAACACTGAAGCTTTCTTT. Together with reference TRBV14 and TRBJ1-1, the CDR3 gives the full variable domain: EAGVTQFPSHSVIEKGQTVTLRCDPISGHDNLYWYRRVMGKEIKFLLHFVKESKQDESGMPNNRFLAERTGGTYSTLKVQPAELEDSGVYFCASSRGRTMNTEAFFGQGTRLTVV.